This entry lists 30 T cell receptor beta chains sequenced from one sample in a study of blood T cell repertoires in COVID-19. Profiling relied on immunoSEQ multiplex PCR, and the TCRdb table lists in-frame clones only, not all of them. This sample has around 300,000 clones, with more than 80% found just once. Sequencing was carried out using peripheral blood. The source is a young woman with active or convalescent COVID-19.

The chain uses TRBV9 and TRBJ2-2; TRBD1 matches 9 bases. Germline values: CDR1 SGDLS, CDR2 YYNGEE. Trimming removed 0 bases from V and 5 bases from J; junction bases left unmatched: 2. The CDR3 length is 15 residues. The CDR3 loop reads CASSVGQGVTGELFF. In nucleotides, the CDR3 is TGTGCCAGCAGCGTAGGACAGGGGGTTACCGGGGAGCTGTTTTTT.

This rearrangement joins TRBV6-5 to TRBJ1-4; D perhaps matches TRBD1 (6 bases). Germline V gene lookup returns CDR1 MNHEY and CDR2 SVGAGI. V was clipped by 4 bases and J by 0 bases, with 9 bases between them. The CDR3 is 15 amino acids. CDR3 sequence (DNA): TGTGCCAGCAGTTCAGGGGCAACAACTAATGAAAAACTGTTTTTT. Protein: CASSSGATTNEKLFF.

The CDR3 reads CASSFPNGGGYTF. The DNA for the CDR3 is TGTGCCAGCAGCTTCCCGAACGGGGGTGGCTACACCTTC. The rearrangement links TRBV7-9 to TRBJ1-2; D perhaps matches TRBD1 (5 bases). Germline V gene data show CDR1 as SEHNR and CDR2 as FQNEAQ (reference sequence). This CDR3 is built from 13 residues. V gave up 3 bases and J gave up 7 bases, with 12 bases separating them.

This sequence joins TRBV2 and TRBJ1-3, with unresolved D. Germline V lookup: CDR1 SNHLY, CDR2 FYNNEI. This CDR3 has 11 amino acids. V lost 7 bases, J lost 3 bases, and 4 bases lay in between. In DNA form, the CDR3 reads TGTGCCAGCACAGTTGGAAACACCATATATTTT. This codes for CASTVGNTIYF.

CDR3 bases: TGTGCCAGTAGTCAATTTAGCGTTAGCTCCTACAATGAGCAGTTCTTC. It yields the protein CASSQFSVSSYNEQFF. This chain uses TRBV19 with TRBJ2-1, with D tentatively TRBD2 (5 bases). V was trimmed by 5 bases and J by 0 bases, leaving 14 bases between them. Germline V CDR1 and CDR2: LNHDA, SQIVND (reference sequence). The CDR3 has 16 amino acids.

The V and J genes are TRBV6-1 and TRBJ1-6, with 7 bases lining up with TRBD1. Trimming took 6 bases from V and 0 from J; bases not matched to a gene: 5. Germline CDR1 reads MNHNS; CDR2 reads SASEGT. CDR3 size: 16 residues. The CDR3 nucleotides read TGTGCCAGCAGAGAAAACAGGGGCTCCTATAATTCACCCCTCCACTTT. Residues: CASRENRGSYNSPLHF.

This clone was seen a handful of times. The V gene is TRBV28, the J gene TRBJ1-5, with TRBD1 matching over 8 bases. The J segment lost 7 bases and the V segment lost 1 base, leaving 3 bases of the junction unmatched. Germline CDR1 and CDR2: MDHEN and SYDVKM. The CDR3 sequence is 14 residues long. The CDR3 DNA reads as TGTGCCAGCAGTTTATCAGGGGGCGGCCAGCCCCAGCATTTT. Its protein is CASSLSGGGQPQHF.

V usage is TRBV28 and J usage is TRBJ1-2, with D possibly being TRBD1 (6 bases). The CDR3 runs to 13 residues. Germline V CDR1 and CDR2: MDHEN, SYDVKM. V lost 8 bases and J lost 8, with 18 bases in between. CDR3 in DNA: TGTGCCAGCTTGACGGGGGGGCGCCGAGGCTACACCTTC. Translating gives CASLTGGRRGYTF.

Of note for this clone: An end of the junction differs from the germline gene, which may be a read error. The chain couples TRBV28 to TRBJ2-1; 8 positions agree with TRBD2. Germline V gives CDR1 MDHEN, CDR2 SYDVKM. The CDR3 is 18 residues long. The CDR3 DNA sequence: TGTGCCAGTAGTTCGCCGGGACTAGTTTATAGCTCCTACAATGAGCAGTTCTTC. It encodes CASSSPGLVYSSYNEQFF.

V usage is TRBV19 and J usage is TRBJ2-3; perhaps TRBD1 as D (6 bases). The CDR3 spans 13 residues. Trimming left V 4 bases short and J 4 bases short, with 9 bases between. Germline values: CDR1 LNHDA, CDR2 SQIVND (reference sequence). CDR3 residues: CASSTGQSDTQYF. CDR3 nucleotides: TGTGCCAGTAGTACCGGACAGTCAGATACGCAGTATTTT.

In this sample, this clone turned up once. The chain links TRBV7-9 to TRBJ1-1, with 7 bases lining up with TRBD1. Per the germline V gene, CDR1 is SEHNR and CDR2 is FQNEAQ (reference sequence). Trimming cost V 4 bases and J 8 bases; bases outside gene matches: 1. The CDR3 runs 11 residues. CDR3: CASSSTGEAFF. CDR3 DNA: TGTGCCAGCAGCTCGACAGGGGAAGCTTTCTTT.

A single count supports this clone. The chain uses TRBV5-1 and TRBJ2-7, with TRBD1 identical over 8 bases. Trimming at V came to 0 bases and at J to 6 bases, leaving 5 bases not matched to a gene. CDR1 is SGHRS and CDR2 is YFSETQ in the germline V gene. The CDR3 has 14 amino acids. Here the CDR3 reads CASSLAQGAVEQYF. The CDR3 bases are TGCGCCAGCAGCTTGGCCCAGGGGGCGGTCGAGCAGTACTTC.

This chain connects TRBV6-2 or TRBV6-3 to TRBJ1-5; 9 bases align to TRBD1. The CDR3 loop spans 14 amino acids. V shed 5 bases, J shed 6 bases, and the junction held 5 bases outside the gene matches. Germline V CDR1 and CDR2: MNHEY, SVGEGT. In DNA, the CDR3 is TGTGCCAGCAGTAAAACAGGGGGCGGTCAGCCCCAGCATTTT. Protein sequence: CASSKTGGGQPQHF.

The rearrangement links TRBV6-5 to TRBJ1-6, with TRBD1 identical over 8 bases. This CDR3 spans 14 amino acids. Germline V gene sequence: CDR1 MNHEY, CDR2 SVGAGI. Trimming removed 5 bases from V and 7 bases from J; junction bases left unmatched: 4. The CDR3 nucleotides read TGTGCCAGCAGTCGGGACAGGAGGAATTCACCCCTCCACTTT. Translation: CASSRDRRNSPLHF.

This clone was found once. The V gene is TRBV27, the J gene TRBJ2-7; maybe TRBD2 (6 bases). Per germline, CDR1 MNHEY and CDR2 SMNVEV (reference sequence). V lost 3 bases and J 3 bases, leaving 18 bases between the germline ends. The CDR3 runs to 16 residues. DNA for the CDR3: TGTGCCAGCAGTTTCATTCGACTAGGAGACCGCTACGAGCAGTACTTC. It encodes CASSFIRLGDRYEQYF.

The CDR3 region is CASSPPGLRYNSPLHF. The CDR3 DNA is TGTGCCAGCTCACCACCGGGACTTCGCTATAATTCACCCCTCCACTTT. This rearrangement joins TRBV18 to TRBJ1-6, with D perhaps TRBD1 (5 bases). Trimming cost V 0 bases and J 3 bases, with 9 bases left between them. Germline values: CDR1 KGHSH, CDR2 LQKENI. The CDR3 spans 16 residues.

CDR3 loop: CASSSTGREGLDGYTF. DNA of the CDR3: TGTGCCAGCAGCTCCACCGGCAGGGAGGGCTTGGACGGCTACACCTTC. The gene calls are TRBV7-2 and TRBJ1-2; tentative D call: TRBD1 (5 bases). V lost 4 bases, J lost 8 bases, and 23 bases lay in between. Germline V gene lookup returns CDR1 SGHTA and CDR2 FQGNSA. The CDR3 spans 16 residues.

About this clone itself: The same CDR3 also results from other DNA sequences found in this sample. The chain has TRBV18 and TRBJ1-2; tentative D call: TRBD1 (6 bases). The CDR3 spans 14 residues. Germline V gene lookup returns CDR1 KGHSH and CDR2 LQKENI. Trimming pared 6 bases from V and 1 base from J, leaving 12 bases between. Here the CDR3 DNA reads TGTGCCAGCTCTCCCGGACAGTTTAACTATGGCTACACCTTC. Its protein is CASSPGQFNYGYTF.

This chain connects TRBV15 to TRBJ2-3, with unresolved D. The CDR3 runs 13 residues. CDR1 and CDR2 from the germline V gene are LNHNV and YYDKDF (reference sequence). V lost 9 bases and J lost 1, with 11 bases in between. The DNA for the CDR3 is TGTGCCACAGCAGGTTCTCGCACAGATACGCAGTATTTT. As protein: CATAGSRTDTQYF.

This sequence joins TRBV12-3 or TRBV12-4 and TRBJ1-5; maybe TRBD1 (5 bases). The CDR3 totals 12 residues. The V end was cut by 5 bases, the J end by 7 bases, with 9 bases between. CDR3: CASSNRGQPQHF. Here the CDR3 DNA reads TGTGCCAGCAGTAACCGGGGGCAGCCCCAGCATTTT.

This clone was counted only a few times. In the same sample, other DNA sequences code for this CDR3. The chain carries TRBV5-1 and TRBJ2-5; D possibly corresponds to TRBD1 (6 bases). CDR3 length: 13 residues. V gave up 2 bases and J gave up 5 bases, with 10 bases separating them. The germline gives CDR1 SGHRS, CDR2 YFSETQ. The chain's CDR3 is CASSLQGGETQYF. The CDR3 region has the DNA TGCGCCAGCAGCTTACAGGGTGGGGAGACCCAGTACTTC.

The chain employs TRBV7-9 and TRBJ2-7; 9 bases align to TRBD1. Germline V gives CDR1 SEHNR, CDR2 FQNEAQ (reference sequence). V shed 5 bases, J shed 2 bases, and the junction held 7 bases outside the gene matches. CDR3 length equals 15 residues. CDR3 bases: TGTGCCAGCAGCCCCGGACAGGGGAAAACCTACGAGCAGTACTTC. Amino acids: CASSPGQGKTYEQYF.

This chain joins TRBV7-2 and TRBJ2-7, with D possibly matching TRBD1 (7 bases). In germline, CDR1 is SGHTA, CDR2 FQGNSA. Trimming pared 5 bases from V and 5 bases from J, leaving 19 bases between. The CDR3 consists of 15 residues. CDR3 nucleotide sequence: TGTGCCAGCAGCCGGGACAGCCTCGGGGGCAACGAGCAGTACTTC. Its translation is CASSRDSLGGNEQYF.

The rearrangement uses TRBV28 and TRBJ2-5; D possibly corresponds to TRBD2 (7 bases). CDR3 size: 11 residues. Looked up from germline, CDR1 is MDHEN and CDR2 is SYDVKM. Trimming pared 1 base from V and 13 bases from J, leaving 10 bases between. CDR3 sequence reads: CASSLSGGLYF. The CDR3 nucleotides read TGTGCCAGCAGTTTATCGGGGGGCCTGTACTTC.

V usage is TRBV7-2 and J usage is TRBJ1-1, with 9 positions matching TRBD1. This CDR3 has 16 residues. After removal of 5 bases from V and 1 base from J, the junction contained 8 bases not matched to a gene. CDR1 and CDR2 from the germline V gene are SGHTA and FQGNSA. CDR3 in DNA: TGTGCCAGCAGCCCAAGGACAGGGGCCGGGAACACTGAAGCTTTCTTT. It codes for CASSPRTGAGNTEAFF.

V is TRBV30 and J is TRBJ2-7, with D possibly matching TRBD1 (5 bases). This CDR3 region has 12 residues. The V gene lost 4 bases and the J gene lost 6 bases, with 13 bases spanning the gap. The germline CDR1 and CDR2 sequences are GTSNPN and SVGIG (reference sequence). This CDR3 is CAWTKEGVEQYF. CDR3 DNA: TGTGCCTGGACGAAGGAAGGGGTCGAGCAGTACTTC.

The CDR3 loop is CASSPGTSGGAGEQFF. In DNA form, the CDR3 reads TGCGCCAGCAGCCCCGGGACTAGCGGGGGGGCGGGCGAGCAGTTCTTC. This chain links TRBV5-1 with TRBJ2-1; 16 nucleotides align to TRBD2. The length of the CDR3 is 16 residues. The V segment lost 4 bases and the J segment 10 bases; nucleotides outside the gene matches: 8. The V gene's germline CDR1 is SGHRS and CDR2 YFSETQ.

CDR3 in DNA: TGTGCCAGCAGCCAAGTAAAAGATAGAGCGGTGGCCACAGATACGCAGTATTTT. This gives the protein CASSQVKDRAVATDTQYF. V gene TRBV3-1 (or the pseudogene TRBV3-2) combines with J gene TRBJ2-3; D is possibly TRBD2 (5 bases). The CDR3 consists of 18 residues. Trimming left V 1 base short and J 2 bases short, with 19 bases between. Looked up from germline, CDR1 is LGHDT and CDR2 is YNNKEL (reference sequence).

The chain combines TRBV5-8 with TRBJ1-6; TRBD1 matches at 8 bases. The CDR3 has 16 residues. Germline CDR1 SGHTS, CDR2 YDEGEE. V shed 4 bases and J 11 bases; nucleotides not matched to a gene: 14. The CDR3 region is CASSKRTGSRGAPLHF. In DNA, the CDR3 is TGTGCCAGCAGCAAGAGGACAGGGAGTCGGGGGGCACCCCTCCACTTT.

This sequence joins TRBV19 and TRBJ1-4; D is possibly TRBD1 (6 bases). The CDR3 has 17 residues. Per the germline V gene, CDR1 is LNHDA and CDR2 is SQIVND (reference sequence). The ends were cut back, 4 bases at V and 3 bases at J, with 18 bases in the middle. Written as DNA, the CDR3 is TGTGCCAGTAGTACATCGCGCGGGGGGCTGGCTAATGAAAAACTGTTTTTT. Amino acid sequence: CASSTSRGGLANEKLFF. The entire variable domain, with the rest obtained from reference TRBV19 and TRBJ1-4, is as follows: DGGITQSPKYLFRKEGQNVTLSCEQNLNHDAMYWYRQDPGQGLRLIYYSQIVNDFQKGDIAEGYSVSREKKESFPLTVTSAQKNPTAFYLCASSTSRGGLANEKLFFGSGTQLSVL.